The 23 T cell receptor beta chains below were found in one sample sequenced in a study of Ad26.COV2.S vaccination and SARS-CoV-2 variants. Treatment specified: around 19 received Ad26.COV2.S at low or high dose, single or two shots; roughly five received placebo; per-sample allocation not given. Day 63 after the first vaccine or placebo injection was the time point for sampling. Data came from immunoSEQ multiplex PCR; TCRdb stores just in-frame clones and leaves some out. The table includes around 400,000 clones, more than 80% detected once. Sequencing used peripheral blood, obtained in a trial of Ad26.COV2.S vaccine versus placebo. These receptors all stem from a person between 18 and 59 years old who received the Ad26.COV2.S COVID-19 vaccine or a placebo.

The J gene is TRBJ2-6, the V gene TRBV10-3, with 9 bases that match TRBD1. CDR1 and CDR2 (germline): ENHRY, SYGVKD. Unmatched junction bases numbered 10, after V lost 4 bases and J lost 0 bases. The CDR3 is made up of 19 amino acids. In nucleotides, the CDR3 is TGTGCCATCAGTGGCGACAGGGGGAAAGGGGACTCTGGGGCCAACGTCCTGACTTTC. Translation gives CAISGDRGKGDSGANVLTF.

The sample holds one count of this clone. The V gene is TRBV4-2, the J gene TRBJ1-2, with a weak D call TRBD1 (6 bases). Germline CDR1 LGHNA, CDR2 YNFKEQ. This CDR3 comprises 18 residues. Trimming shortened V by 1 base and J by 1 base, and 19 bases separated the two germline ends. The CDR3 spells CASSQGIAGVSNNYGYTF. The CDR3 nucleotides read TGTGCCAGCAGCCAAGGAATAGCAGGGGTTTCAAATAACTATGGCTACACCTTC.

CDR3 nucleotide sequence: TGCGCCAGCAGCGGGCTAGCGGGAGCTGGGAACAATGAGCAGTTCTTC. This translates into CASSGLAGAGNNEQFF. The chain recombines TRBV5-1 with TRBJ2-1; 10 bases map to TRBD2. J lost 5 bases, V lost 4 bases, and 9 bases had no gene match. Per germline, CDR1 SGHRS and CDR2 YFSETQ. The CDR3 extends over 16 amino acids.

This clone was found once. The chain links TRBV4-3 to TRBJ2-7, with D possibly TRBD2 on 5 matching bases. The CDR3 contains 19 residues. Germline assignment: CDR1 LGHNA and CDR2 YSLEER. V was cut by 0 bases and J by 1 base, with 22 bases left in between. The CDR3 nucleotides are TGCGCCAGCAGCCAAGATGTCCCTCGTGGGGAGTTTTGGTCCTACGAGCAGTACTTC. This sequence encodes CASSQDVPRGEFWSYEQYF.

The rearrangement links TRBV27 to TRBJ2-1; no clear D gene. V was pared by 1 base and J by 0 bases, with 10 bases between. This CDR3 has 16 amino acids. Germline CDR1 reads MNHEY; CDR2 reads SMNVEV (reference sequence). CDR3 residues: CASSLFGLSSYNEQFF. DNA of the CDR3: TGTGCCAGCAGTTTATTCGGGCTTAGCTCCTACAATGAGCAGTTCTTC.

This rearrangement joins TRBV6-5 to TRBJ1-6; no reliable D call. Germline-derived CDR1 and CDR2 are MNHEY and SVGAGI. V lost 6 bases to trimming and J lost 10 bases, with 16 bases between them. The CDR3 is made up of 14 amino acids. The CDR3 coding sequence is TGTGCCAGCAGAGACGGTGTGGGTGTCTCACCCCTCCACTTT. This sequence encodes CASRDGVGVSPLHF.

This chain connects TRBV27 to TRBJ2-1; D remains ambiguous. CDR1 MNHEY and CDR2 SMNVEV come from the germline V gene (reference sequence). The V end was cut by 3 bases, the J end by 10 bases, with 19 bases between. The CDR3 sequence is 15 residues long. The CDR3 here is CASSLRGFLPREQFF. CDR3 sequence (DNA): TGTGCCAGCAGTTTGCGCGGTTTCCTTCCTCGAGAGCAGTTCTTC.

This clone showed up many times. This rearrangement joins TRBV28 to TRBJ2-3; D not resolved. The germline V gene has CDR1 MDHEN and CDR2 SYDVKM. There are 14 residues in the CDR3. Trimming removed 3 bases from V and 2 bases from J, with 9 bases in between. Here the CDR3 reads CASSFPPLTDTQYF. CDR3 nucleotide sequence: TGTGCCAGCAGTTTTCCCCCCCTCACAGATACGCAGTATTTT. The entire variable domain, with the rest obtained from reference TRBV28 and TRBJ2-3, is as follows: DVKVTQSSRYLVKRTGEKVFLECVQDMDHENMFWYRQDPGLGLRLIYFSYDVKMKEKGDIPEGYSVSREKKERFSLILESASTNQTSMYLCASSFPPLTDTQYFGPGTRLTVL.

This clone has just one count. The V call is TRBV6-1, the J call TRBJ1-6; no firm D call. The V end lost 2 bases, the J end lost 8 bases, and 13 bases lay between the germline ends. In germline, CDR1 is MNHNS, CDR2 SASEGT. This CDR3 has 15 residues. The CDR3 DNA reads as TGTGCCAGCAGTGAACCGACCGGGAGTGATTCACCCCTCCACTTT. Amino acids: CASSEPTGSDSPLHF.

J is TRBJ2-4 and V is TRBV7-9, with 13 positions matching TRBD2. The CDR3 runs to 14 residues. CDR1 and CDR2 from the germline V gene are SEHNR and FQNEAQ (reference sequence). The V gene end was trimmed by 8 bases and the J gene end by 8 bases; junction bases not matched to a gene: 6. CDR3 DNA sequence: TGTGCCAGCGGGACTAGCGGGATGAGAGACATTCAGTACTTC. Translating gives CASGTSGMRDIQYF.

This chain links TRBV2 with TRBJ2-1, with D hard to call. The germline V and J ends were trimmed by 4 bases and 0 bases, with 7 bases remaining between them. The CDR3 is made up of 14 amino acids. Per germline, CDR1 SNHLY and CDR2 FYNNEI. Here the CDR3 DNA reads TGTGCCAGCAGTGCAGGATTCTCCTACAATGAGCAGTTCTTC. It encodes CASSAGFSYNEQFF.

This clone was seen only once. V gene TRBV5-1 combines with J gene TRBJ2-3, with D unresolved. The CDR3 is 15 residues long. CDR1 SGHRS and CDR2 YFSETQ come from the germline V gene. The ends were cut back, 3 bases at V and 2 bases at J, with 13 bases in the middle. The CDR3 region is CASSSLGHSTDTQYF. The CDR3 region has the DNA TGCGCCAGCAGCTCCCTTGGGCATTCCACAGATACGCAGTATTTT. The full variable domain, in which reference TRBV5-1 and TRBJ2-3 provide the parts outside the CDR3, is KAGVTQTPRYLIKTRGQQVTLSCSPISGHRSVSWYQQTPGQGLQFLFEYFSETQRNKGNFPGRFSGRQFSNSRSEMNVSTLELGDSALYLCASSSLGHSTDTQYFGPGTRLTVL.

Details on this clone: This same CDR3 is encoded by further DNA sequences in the sample. This chain uses TRBV7-9 with TRBJ2-7; weak D call: TRBD1 (6 bases). The CDR3 totals 13 residues. Germline loops: CDR1 SEHNR, CDR2 FQNEAQ (reference sequence). With 4 bases removed from V and 2 bases from J, the gap between germline ends came to 9 bases. In DNA form, the CDR3 reads TGTGCCAGCAGCTCCGGGACAACCTACGAGCAGTACTTC. Its protein is CASSSGTTYEQYF.

The chain links TRBV9 to TRBJ2-7; 12 nucleotides line up with TRBD1. V shed 4 bases and J 5 bases; nucleotides not matched to a gene: 7. CDR1 is SGDLS, CDR2 YYNGEE, per germline. This CDR3 has 15 amino acids. CDR3 protein: CASSPPGTGGNEQYF. The CDR3 DNA is TGTGCCAGCAGCCCCCCCGGGACAGGGGGCAACGAGCAGTACTTC.

The chain has TRBV19 and TRBJ1-1; tentative D call: TRBD1 (5 bases). The germline gives CDR1 LNHDA, CDR2 SQIVND (reference sequence). The germline V and J ends were trimmed by 0 bases and 7 bases, with 12 bases remaining between them. The CDR3 runs 14 residues. In DNA, the CDR3 is TGTGCCAGTAGTATAGACGTGGGGCTGGTTGAAGCTTTCTTT. The encoded protein is CASSIDVGLVEAFF.

The chain joins TRBV19 to TRBJ2-1; TRBD2 matches at 7 bases. The CDR3 runs to 15 residues. Germline V gene data show CDR1 as LNHDA and CDR2 as SQIVND (reference sequence). With V trimmed by 5 bases and J by 2 bases, 6 bases remained unmatched. The CDR3 spells CASSDGGGPYNEQFF. The CDR3 DNA follows: TGTGCCAGTAGTGACGGGGGAGGGCCCTACAATGAGCAGTTCTTC.

V usage is TRBV7-9 and J usage is TRBJ2-7, with 14 bases matching TRBD2. The germline gives CDR1 SEHNR, CDR2 FQNEAQ (reference sequence). CDR3 length equals 15 residues. V gave up 4 bases and J gave up 3 bases; unmatched junction bases: 2. The CDR3, as DNA: TGTGCCAGCAGCTATGGGACTAGCGGGAGCTACGAGCAGTACTTC. It yields the protein CASSYGTSGSYEQYF.

Written as DNA, the CDR3 is TGTGCCAGCAGCTCCGGACTAGCGGGAAGGTTAGGGGAGCTGTTTTTT. Residues: CASSSGLAGRLGELFF. The rearrangement links TRBV7-2 to TRBJ2-2, with 12 bases aligning to TRBD2. In germline, CDR1 is SGHTA, CDR2 FQGNSA. With V trimmed by 4 bases and J by 8 bases, 8 bases remained unmatched. The CDR3 runs 16 residues.

In DNA, the CDR3 is TGTGCCAGCAGTCCAACAGGGGACCTCCCGTTCTTC. It codes for CASSPTGDLPFF. The chain recombines TRBV12-3 or TRBV12-4 with TRBJ2-1; 7 nucleotides align to TRBD1. There are 12 residues in the CDR3. V lost 5 bases to trimming and J lost 15 bases; unmatched junction nucleotides: 10.

Notes on this clone: This sample also contains other DNA sequences that code for the same CDR3. The V and J genes are TRBV6-2 or TRBV6-3 and TRBJ2-7; weak D call: TRBD2 (6 bases). Germline CDR1 is MNHEY and CDR2 is SVGEGT. The V end lost 0 bases, the J end lost 4 bases, and 10 bases lay between the germline ends. The CDR3 totals 14 residues. CDR3 residues: CASSYSGLGYEQYF. In DNA, the CDR3 is TGTGCCAGCAGTTACTCGGGACTGGGATACGAGCAGTACTTC.

The J gene is TRBJ2-7, the V gene TRBV2, with D tentatively TRBD1 (6 bases). Germline CDR1 is SNHLY and CDR2 is FYNNEI. Trimming removed 5 bases at V and 2 bases at J, with 7 bases between. The CDR3 spans 12 residues. The CDR3: CASSRTAYEQYF. The CDR3 DNA sequence: TGTGCCAGCAGTAGGACAGCCTACGAGCAGTACTTC.

The rearrangement joins TRBV6-5 to TRBJ2-3, with a possible D match to TRBD2 (7 bases). The germline V gene has CDR1 MNHEY and CDR2 SVGAGI. The CDR3 extends over 14 amino acids. V was trimmed by 5 bases and J by 7 bases, leaving 16 bases between them. The CDR3 sequence is CASSLRGRANTQYF. The CDR3 region has the DNA TGTGCCAGCAGTCTTAGGGGGAGGGCAAATACGCAGTATTTT.

In the case of this clone: This sample also contains other DNA sequences that code for the same CDR3. The V gene is TRBV15, the J gene TRBJ1-5, with D uncertain. Germline CDR1 and CDR2: LNHNV and YYDKDF (reference sequence). This CDR3 is 13 amino acids long. V lost 1 base to trimming and J lost 4 bases, with 5 bases between them. CDR3 DNA sequence: TGTGCCACCAGCAGAGGTGGAAATCAGCCCCAGCATTTT. This translates into CATSRGGNQPQHF.